This T cell receptor beta chain was sequenced in a study of PD-L1 blockade in urothelial cancer. Turning to the study itself: Blood samples had a median of around 140,000 T cells, roughly 83,000 unique TCRs, and clonality roughly 0.074.

PCRs were each spiked with synthetic TCR analog templates. Repertoires were generated with immunoSEQ multiplex PCR, while TCRdb's copy carries only in-frame clones and drops some. This sample carries about 84,000 clones, about 80% of them seen once, and the ten largest clones take over 7.5%. Each patient gave between 1 and 8 samples of peripheral blood mononuclear cells, which were collected pretreatment and during treatment. Germline CDR1 ENHRY, CDR2 SYGVKD. The length of the CDR3 is 17 residues. The V and J ends lost 4 bases and 2 bases, in that order; junction bases with no gene match: 8. Sequencing was performed on PBMCs, taken around atezolizumab (anti-PD-L1) treatment. The rearrangement joins TRBV10-3 to TRBJ2-2, with 9 bases that match TRBD1. The receptor comes from a man aged 70 or older with urothelial cancer. The CDR3: CAISGHRDRVNTGELFF. The CDR3, as DNA: TGTGCCATCAGTGGCCATAGGGACAGGGTAAACACCGGGGAGCTGTTTTTT.